The TCR beta chain under discussion was sequenced for a study of T cells after yellow fever vaccination. MiXCR was run by TCRdb on the 5' RACE reads, yielding one entry per CDR3 protein. The data hold 280,000 or so distinct CDR3 sequences, with under 9% observed a single time. The CDR3 runs to 13 residues. Trimming pared 0 bases from V and 6 bases from J, leaving 6 bases between. This receptor was obtained from a young man who received the YFV17D yellow fever vaccine. This sequence joins TRBV12-3 or TRBV12-4 and TRBJ2-4; tentatively, D is TRBD1 (5 bases). The sequences come from CD4+ T cells sorted from PBMCs, collected 5 days after the yellow fever booster vaccination. CDR3 nucleotides: TGTGCCAGCAGTTTAGCGCAGGGAAACATTCAGTACTTC. Amino acids: CASSLAQGNIQYF.